One and the same sample provided the 27 T cell receptor beta chains below, sequenced in a study of Ad26.COV2.S vaccination and SARS-CoV-2 variants. Repertoires were generated with immunoSEQ multiplex PCR, while TCRdb's copy carries only in-frame clones and drops some. The data hold 85,000 to 120,000 clones, with about 78% observed a single time. The sample was peripheral blood, taken after recovery from COVID-19. The receptors stem from a human donor who had recovered from COVID-19.

A single count supports this clone. V usage is TRBV6-5 and J usage is TRBJ1-1; 8 bases map to TRBD1. CDR1 and CDR2 from the germline V gene are MNHEY and SVGAGI. This CDR3 spans 12 amino acids. The V segment lost 9 bases and the J segment 6 bases; nucleotides outside the gene matches: 6. The CDR3 DNA reads TGTGCCAGGACAGGGGAACGTCCTGAAGCTTTCTTT. Translating gives CARTGERPEAFF.

The rearrangement joins TRBV30 to TRBJ1-6; weak D call: TRBD1 (6 bases). CDR3 length: 15 residues. Germline V gene data show CDR1 as GTSNPN and CDR2 as SVGIG (reference sequence). Trimming took 4 bases from V and 4 from J, leaving 14 bases between them. CDR3 in amino acids: CAWTRTDGYNSPLHF. In DNA, the CDR3 is TGTGCCTGGACTAGGACAGACGGGTATAATTCACCCCTCCACTTT.

The chain combines TRBV7-6 with TRBJ1-1, with D tentatively TRBD1 (6 bases). This CDR3 contains 14 residues. From germline, CDR1 is SGHVS and CDR2 FNYEAQ. Between the trimmed V and J ends, which lost 6 bases and 8 bases, there was a span of 19 bases. The DNA for the CDR3 is TGTGCCAGCAGTACTCTGGGGGGGCTTGGGGAAGCTTTCTTT. This gives the protein CASSTLGGLGEAFF.

This chain links TRBV5-1 with TRBJ2-7; D ambiguous. V lost 3 bases to trimming and J lost 2 bases, with 12 bases between them. Per germline, CDR1 SGHRS and CDR2 YFSETQ. The CDR3 has 14 amino acids. The CDR3 is CASSSDPSAYEQYF. The CDR3, as DNA: TGCGCCAGCAGCTCGGACCCTTCTGCCTACGAGCAGTACTTC.

The chain is built from TRBV28 and TRBJ1-4, with 8 bases that match TRBD1. The CDR3 spans 14 residues. Germline values: CDR1 MDHEN, CDR2 SYDVKM. Trimming removed 4 bases from V and 7 bases from J; junction bases left unmatched: 5. The CDR3 loop reads CASSYRGGGEKLFF. The CDR3 nucleotides read TGTGCCAGCAGTTACAGGGGGGGTGGTGAAAAACTGTTTTTT.

The rearrangement uses TRBV19 and TRBJ2-2, with 7 bases matching TRBD2. From germline, CDR1 is LNHDA and CDR2 SQIVND (reference sequence). J was trimmed by 3 bases and V by 0 bases; bases with no gene match: 1. The CDR3 length is 15 residues. The CDR3 is CASSIDRGDTGELFF. CDR3 bases: TGTGCCAGTAGTATAGATCGGGGGGACACCGGGGAGCTGTTTTTT.

The chain recombines TRBV30 with TRBJ1-1; D unclear. V lost 0 bases and J lost 6, with 17 bases in between. The CDR3 extends over 15 amino acids. Germline values: CDR1 GTSNPN, CDR2 SVGIG (reference sequence). The CDR3 protein is CAWSVPLLLNSEAFF. CDR3 DNA sequence: TGTGCCTGGAGTGTTCCCCTCCTACTAAACTCTGAAGCTTTCTTT.

This clone was observed a single time. The genes are TRBV9 and TRBJ2-5; 10 bases are shared with TRBD1. The CDR3 runs 15 residues. The V gene's germline CDR1 is SGDLS and CDR2 YYNGEE. The junction had 8 bases not matched to a gene; V was cut back by 4 bases and J by 5 bases. The CDR3 sequence is CASSPRTGGRETQYF. The DNA of the CDR3 is TGTGCCAGCAGCCCGCGGACAGGGGGGAGGGAGACCCAGTACTTC.

V usage is TRBV15 and J usage is TRBJ2-5; tentatively, D is TRBD1 (6 bases). CDR3 length: 17 amino acids. CDR1 is LNHNV, CDR2 YYDKDF, per germline (reference sequence). Trimming removed 1 base at V and 2 bases at J, with 17 bases between. CDR3 sequence (DNA): TGTGCCACCAGCAGAGTTATTCAGGAAGGGGGTCAAGAGACCCAGTACTTC. Translating gives CATSRVIQEGGQETQYF.

The chain joins TRBV15 to TRBJ2-1; 12 positions agree with TRBD2. The CDR3 is made up of 16 amino acids. Germline V CDR1 and CDR2: LNHNV, YYDKDF (reference sequence). V gave up 0 bases and J gave up 4 bases; unmatched junction bases: 1. In DNA, the CDR3 is TGTGCCACCAGCAGAGAGGGACTAGCGGGTTACAATGAGCAGTTCTTC. Amino acids: CATSREGLAGYNEQFF.

The V call is TRBV5-1, the J call TRBJ2-2; TRBD1 is a possible D gene (6 bases). Looked up from germline, CDR1 is SGHRS and CDR2 is YFSETQ. The length of the CDR3 is 16 residues. Trimming removed 2 bases at V and 7 bases at J, with 18 bases between. CDR3 sequence reads: CASSLTPIQGDGELFF. CDR3 DNA sequence: TGCGCCAGCAGCTTAACTCCCATACAGGGTGACGGGGAGCTGTTTTTT.

This clone was picked up one time. The rearrangement links TRBV3-1 (or the pseudogene TRBV3-2) to TRBJ1-5, with D hard to call. The CDR3 covers 15 residues. CDR1 and CDR2 from the germline V gene are LGHDT and YNNKEL (reference sequence). The V end lost 1 base, the J end lost 2 bases, and 9 bases lay between the germline ends. The CDR3 loop is CASSQAALGNQPQHF. The CDR3 bases are TGTGCCAGCAGCCAAGCTGCGTTGGGCAATCAGCCCCAGCATTTT.

This chain links TRBV7-2 with TRBJ1-6; 9 bases align to TRBD1. The CDR3 totals 13 residues. The junction had 2 bases not matched to a gene; V was cut back by 4 bases and J by 10 bases. Germline V gives CDR1 SGHTA, CDR2 FQGNSA. The CDR3 is CASSWTGDSPLHF. CDR3 bases: TGTGCCAGCAGCTGGACAGGGGACTCACCCCTCCACTTT. Filled out from reference TRBV7-2 and TRBJ1-6, the complete variable domain reads GAGVSQSPSNKVTEKGKDVELRCDPISGHTALYWYRQSLGQGLEFLIYFQGNSAPDKSGLPSDRFSAERTGGSVSTLTIQRTQQEDSAVYLCASSWTGDSPLHFGNGTRLTVT.

This chain connects TRBV27 to TRBJ1-5; D gene uncertain. The CDR3 contains 16 residues. The germline gives CDR1 MNHEY, CDR2 SMNVEV (reference sequence). Trimming stripped 7 bases from V and 6 bases from J, with 22 bases between. CDR3 bases: TGTGCCAGCATCCCCCCCACGCGGACGGCAACTCAGCCCCAGCATTTT. This encodes CASIPPTRTATQPQHF.

For the CDR3, the DNA is TGCGCCAGCAGCCAGGCCGGACAGGGAGGGGAACATGAGCAGTTCTTC. It encodes CASSQAGQGGEHEQFF. This rearrangement joins TRBV4-3 to TRBJ2-1; tentatively, D is TRBD1 (8 bases). CDR3 length equals 16 residues. From germline, CDR1 is LGHNA and CDR2 YSLEER. Trimming left V 3 bases short and J 8 bases short, with 20 bases between.

The chain links TRBV3-1 (or the pseudogene TRBV3-2) to TRBJ1-6, with 8 bases lining up with TRBD1. The CDR3 is 15 residues long. Looked up from germline, CDR1 is LGHDT and CDR2 is YNNKEL (reference sequence). The ends lost 1 base at V and 6 bases at J; junction bases unmatched: 2. CDR3 sequence (DNA): TGTGCCAGCAGCCAAGGGACAGGGATTAATTCACCCCTCCACTTT. Amino acids: CASSQGTGINSPLHF.

V and J are TRBV7-2 and TRBJ1-5; the match to TRBD1 covers 10 bases. The germline V gene has CDR1 SGHTA and CDR2 FQGNSA. With V trimmed by 6 bases and J by 4 bases, 6 bases remained unmatched. CDR3 length: 15 amino acids. CDR3 DNA: TGTGCCAGCAGTTTGACAGGGGGCCGTAATCAGCCCCAGCATTTT. This translates into CASSLTGGRNQPQHF.

This clone showed up just once. This chain links TRBV11-2 with TRBJ2-3; D is unclear. V was pared by 0 bases and J by 8 bases, with 12 bases between. The CDR3 sequence is 14 residues long. Per germline, CDR1 SGHAT and CDR2 FQNNGV. CDR3 bases: TGTGCCAGCAGCTTAGATTACCCTACTGGTACGCAGTATTTT. This sequence encodes CASSLDYPTGTQYF.

The chain recombines TRBV30 with TRBJ2-5, with D maybe TRBD2 (7 bases). V lost 0 bases and J 1 base, leaving 12 bases between the germline ends. Germline V gene data show CDR1 as GTSNPN and CDR2 as SVGIG (reference sequence). CDR3 length: 15 amino acids. The CDR3 reads CAWSVWGGAQETQYF. CDR3 DNA: TGTGCCTGGAGTGTGTGGGGGGGGGCCCAAGAGACCCAGTACTTC. Based on the CDR3 plus reference TRBV30 and TRBJ2-5, the full variable domain is SQTIHQWPATLVQPVGSPLSLECTVEGTSNPNLYWYRQAAGRGLQLLFYSVGIGQISSEVPQNLSASRPQDRQFILSSKKLLLSDSGFYLCAWSVWGGAQETQYFGPGTRLLVL.

The rearrangement uses TRBV28 and TRBJ1-2; D uncertain. The ends were cut back, 6 bases at V and 4 bases at J, with 15 bases in the middle. Germline CDR1 reads MDHEN; CDR2 reads SYDVKM. The CDR3 loop spans 14 amino acids. The CDR3 here is CASSSRSSFYGYTF. Here the CDR3 DNA reads TGTGCCAGCAGCTCACGATCCTCCTTCTATGGCTACACCTTC.

This sequence joins TRBV11-2 and TRBJ2-7, with a weak D call TRBD1 (5 bases). The CDR3 runs to 15 residues. Germline values: CDR1 SGHAT, CDR2 FQNNGV. V shed 2 bases and J shed 0 bases, with 11 bases lying between them. The CDR3 sequence is CASSLSQGSSYEQYF. In nucleotides, the CDR3 is TGTGCCAGCAGCTTAAGCCAGGGCAGCTCCTACGAGCAGTACTTC.

The sample holds a few counts of this clone. This rearrangement joins TRBV2 to TRBJ1-1; D unresolved. Germline V gene lookup returns CDR1 SNHLY and CDR2 FYNNEI. The CDR3 covers 11 residues. Deletions cut 7 bases from V and 1 base from J, with 4 bases between. CDR3 sequence: CASIRNTEAFF. The DNA for the CDR3 is TGTGCCAGCATCCGGAACACTGAAGCTTTCTTT.

The V gene is TRBV7-8, the J gene TRBJ1-1, with D hard to call. CDR1 and CDR2 (germline): SGHVS, FQNEAQ. The CDR3 totals 12 residues. V gave up 5 bases and J gave up 4 bases, with 8 bases separating them. The CDR3 loop is CASSPGLTEAFF. CDR3 nucleotide sequence: TGTGCCAGCAGCCCAGGTCTCACTGAAGCTTTCTTT.

This clone was observed a single time. V usage is TRBV21-1 and J usage is TRBJ2-2; the table gives TRBD2 as D, unverified against the DNA. TRBV21-1 is shown as a pseudogene. The CDR3 totals 17 residues. This CDR3 is CASSKEVLLAGPGELFF. The DNA of the CDR3 is TGTGCCAGCAGCAAAGAAGTACTACTAGCGGGGCCCGGGGAGCTGTTTTTT.

The J gene is TRBJ2-5, the V gene TRBV12-5; D possibly uses TRBD1 or TRBD2 (5 bases each). Trimming pared 6 bases from V and 7 bases from J, leaving 18 bases between. The V gene's germline CDR1 is LGHNT and CDR2 FRNRAP. The CDR3 spans 14 residues. The CDR3 sequence is CASGLGLAQGTQYF. The CDR3 bases are TGTGCTAGTGGGCTCGGACTGGCGCAGGGGACCCAGTACTTC.

The gene calls are TRBV6-5 and TRBJ2-1; D not certain. The V gene's germline CDR1 is MNHEY and CDR2 SVGAGI. CDR3 length equals 15 residues. Trimming took 0 bases from V and 2 from J, leaving 8 bases between them. CDR3 nucleotide sequence: TGTGCCAGCAGTTACTCGCCAGAAGCCTACAATGAGCAGTTCTTC. The encoded protein is CASSYSPEAYNEQFF.

This clone was counted between two and nine times. The chain combines TRBV2 with TRBJ2-7, with a weak D call TRBD1 (6 bases). Trimming shortened V by 6 bases and J by 2 bases, and 20 bases separated the two germline ends. The germline gives CDR1 SNHLY, CDR2 FYNNEI. This CDR3 spans 16 amino acids. In DNA form, the CDR3 reads TGTGCCAGCAGCGTTTCGACAGGCCAGGGGACCTACGAGCAGTACTTC. Translating it yields CASSVSTGQGTYEQYF.